Detailed here is one T cell receptor (beta chain). Antigen unknown. Separate sequencing covered autoproliferating (CFSE-dim) and non-proliferating (CFSE-high) T cells from stimulus-free culture. Cultures began with about 45 million CFSE-labeled PBMCs, unstimulated for roughly 7 days, with replicate wells pooled. Without exogenous stimuli, approximately 0.5 uM CFSE-labeled PBMCs were cultured serum-free. Germline assignment: CDR1 LGHNA and CDR2 YNFKEQ. The CDR3 runs 18 residues. V lost 0 bases, J lost 2 bases, and 6 bases stayed unmatched. This entry belongs to a study of memory B cells and T cells in multiple sclerosis. Study-wide results and limits: Compartments had unequal clone-set sizes, affecting shared clonotype counts.

Generated by immunoSEQ multiplex PCR, the TCRdb table keeps only in-frame clones and is missing some. The repertoire consists of fewer than 15,000 clones, with around four fifths occurring once and the leading ten covering 2.5% to 3%. This receptor was identified in a human donor with multiple sclerosis. Sequencing input: PBMCs from blood kept in culture. The chain combines TRBV4-2 with TRBJ2-1, with 11 bases matching TRBD2. CDR3 nucleotides: TGTGCCAGCAGCCAAGATATTAGCGGGAGGGCCCCCTACAATGAGCAGTTCTTC. Its protein is CASSQDISGRAPYNEQFF.